This entry lists 7 T cell receptor beta chains sequenced from one sample in a study of radiotherapy plus CTLA-4 blockade in lung cancer. Libraries were prepared by immunoSEQ multiplex PCR; TCRdb keeps only in-frame clonotypes and omits some of them. Found here are roughly 30,000 clones, 70% to 85% of them singletons; the top ten hold 6.5% to 9.5%. This specimen consisted of peripheral blood, obtained from a patient treated with radiotherapy plus ipilimumab. Every receptor here comes from a human donor with non-small cell lung cancer who had stable disease on radiotherapy plus ipilimumab.

The rearrangement uses TRBV2 and TRBJ2-7, with TRBD1 identical over 9 bases. The CDR3 is made up of 14 amino acids. The germline gives CDR1 SNHLY, CDR2 FYNNEI. J was trimmed by 2 bases and V by 5 bases; bases with no gene match: 4. CDR3 sequence: CASSTGTGTYEQYF. The CDR3 DNA sequence: TGTGCCAGCAGTACCGGGACAGGGACCTACGAGCAGTACTTC.

V gene TRBV27 combines with J gene TRBJ2-1, with 11 positions matching TRBD1. The ends lost 2 bases at V and 6 bases at J; junction bases unmatched: 6. The CDR3 length is 16 residues. CDR1 MNHEY and CDR2 SMNVEV come from the germline V gene (reference sequence). The CDR3 sequence is CASSLPGTGGGNEQFF. The CDR3 DNA sequence: TGTGCCAGCAGTTTACCCGGGACAGGGGGGGGCAATGAGCAGTTCTTC.

The table lists this clone with a few counts. The V and J genes are TRBV6-4 and TRBJ2-2, with D unresolved. The CDR3 has 14 amino acids. Germline assignment: CDR1 MRHNA and CDR2 SNTAGT. Trimming took off 2 bases at V and 5 bases at J, with 9 bases between the two ends. The CDR3 protein is CASSDTPSTGELFF. As DNA, the CDR3 is TGTGCCAGCAGTGACACCCCTAGTACCGGGGAGCTGTTTTTT.

This CDR3 reads CAISESRTSGGRTDTQYF. The CDR3 region has the DNA TGTGCCATCAGTGAGTCTCGGACTAGCGGGGGGCGGACAGATACGCAGTATTTT. The rearrangement joins TRBV10-3 to TRBJ2-3, with 14 bases matching TRBD2. Per germline, CDR1 ENHRY and CDR2 SYGVKD. V lost 0 bases and J lost 3; bases outside the gene matches: 5. There are 18 residues in the CDR3.

This clone occurred a few times. The chain combines TRBV7-8 with TRBJ1-3; D uncertain. Germline V gives CDR1 SGHVS, CDR2 FQNEAQ. The V end lost 3 bases, the J end lost 2 bases, and 8 bases lay between the germline ends. The CDR3 contains 14 residues. CDR3 loop: CASSLMRTGNTIYF. The CDR3 DNA reads as TGTGCCAGCAGCTTGATGAGGACTGGAAACACCATATATTTT.

This clone was counted a single time. The rearrangement links TRBV6-6 to TRBJ2-7; D is unresolved. Germline-derived CDR1 and CDR2 are MNHNY and SVGAGI (reference sequence). V was pared by 6 bases and J by 6 bases, with 15 bases between. The CDR3 loop spans 13 amino acids. CDR3: CASSLDPLTEQYF. In DNA, the CDR3 is TGTGCCAGCAGCCTGGACCCCCTCACCGAGCAGTACTTC.

V and J are TRBV11-3 and TRBJ2-6; D is possibly TRBD1 (6 bases). The germline V and J ends were trimmed by 5 bases and 0 bases, with 14 bases remaining between them. Per germline, CDR1 SGHNT and CDR2 YENEEA. The CDR3 length is 17 residues. In DNA form, the CDR3 reads TGTGCCAGCAGCCCAGGACAGAGCATCTCTGGGGCCAACGTCCTGACTTTC. Amino acids: CASSPGQSISGANVLTF.